Listed below are T cell receptor beta chains from one sample, sequenced in a study of cytomegalovirus exposure and HLA in healthy donors. The data were produced by immunoSEQ multiplex PCR, yet TCRdb's version contains in-frame clones alone and is incomplete. The sample has more than 85,000 clones; around 84% are singletons. The sequenced material came from PBMCs. The source of these receptors is a woman aged 18-29 years in good health and CMV-seronegative. CDR3s include the opening cysteine and the closing phenylalanine or tryptophan. Each record gives: clone size, J gene, D gene, V gene, CDR3 DNA, CDR3 protein. D genes are given only for firm matches. Not every row has a clone size; where given, it reads once, few, many or a size class.

NA | TRBJ2-5 | TRBD1 | TRBV10-3 | TGTGCCATCAGATCTGACAGGGGGTTGGAGACCCAGTACTTC | CAIRSDRGLETQYF
NA | TRBJ2-2 | TRBD2 | TRBV7-2 | TGTGCCAGCAGCTTCTCCGCCCGGGGGGGCTTAACCGGGGAGCTGTTTTTT | CASSFSARGGLTGELFF
few | TRBJ2-7 | TRBD2 | TRBV18 | TGTGCCAGCTCATGGACTAGCGGGAGTACTTCGGAGCAGTACTTC | CASSWTSGSTSEQYF
NA | TRBJ1-4 | NA | TRBV6-6 | TGTGCCAGCAGACAACAGGGTCTATACGAAAAACTGTTTTTT | CASRQQGLYEKLFF
NA | TRBJ1-6 | TRBD1 | TRBV6-6 | TGTGCCAGCAGTTACTCGGGGGACAGGGTTGATTCACCCCTCCACTTT | CASSYSGDRVDSPLHF
NA | TRBJ2-3 | TRBD2 | TRBV4-1 | TGCGCCAGCAGCCAAGAGGCGCCTAGCGGGAGAACAGATACGCAGTATTTT | CASSQEAPSGRTDTQYF
once | TRBJ2-7 | TRBD2 | TRBV10-3 | TGTGCCATCAGTGGGACTAGCTACGAGCAGTACTTC | CAISGTSYEQYF
NA | TRBJ1-1 | TRBD1 | TRBV5-1 | TGCGCCAGCAGCTTGGGGACAGGGCACACTGAAGCTTTCTTT | CASSLGTGHTEAFF
once | TRBJ2-3 | NA | TRBV4-3 | TGCGCCAGCAGCCAAGATTCTAGCACAGATACGCAGTATTTT | CASSQDSSTDTQYF
NA | TRBJ1-5 | NA | TRBV7-9 | TGTGCCAGCAGCTTCGGAGCCGGTGGGGCGAATCATCAGCCCCAGCATTTT | CASSFGAGGANHQPQHF
few | TRBJ2-7 | NA | TRBV29-1 | TGCAGCGTTGAAGGCCCGACAGCTCTCATGGGCGAGCAGTACTTC | CSVEGPTALMGEQYF
NA | TRBJ1-1 | NA | TRBV10-3 | TGTGCCATCAGTGAGGCAGTGGACACTGAAGCTTTCTTT | CAISEAVDTEAFF
NA | TRBJ1-5 | NA | TRBV11-2 | TGTGCCGGCAGCGAGGGGGATCAGCCCCAGCATTTT | CAGSEGDQPQHF
NA | TRBJ2-7 | NA | TRBV2 | TGTGCCAGCAGTGAGGGACTGAACCTCTACGAGCAGTACTTC | CASSEGLNLYEQYF
NA | TRBJ2-1 | NA | TRBV27 | TGTGCCAGCAGTTTGGGGGATAGTGTCATAGGGGGGGCCCCTAATGAGCAGTTCTTC | CASSLGDSVIGGAPNEQFF
NA | TRBJ2-7 | TRBD1 | TRBV14 | TGTGCCAGCAGCCATCCCGGGACAGGGGCTTTTGAGCAGTACTTC | CASSHPGTGAFEQYF
NA | TRBJ2-1 | TRBD2 | TRBV7-9 | TGTGCCAGCAGCTTGAACAGGGGGGGACTAGCGGCCTACAATGAGCAGTTCTTC | CASSLNRGGLAAYNEQFF
NA | TRBJ2-1 | TRBD2 | TRBV18 | TGTGCCAGCTCACCTAGACTAGCGGGAGGAAGCTCCTACAATGAGCAGTTCTTC | CASSPRLAGGSSYNEQFF
NA | TRBJ1-5 | NA | TRBV28 | TGTGCCAGCAGCGGGAGTCTCAATCAGCCCCAGCATTTT | CASSGSLNQPQHF
once | TRBJ1-1 | NA | TRBV7-9 | TGTTCCAGCAGCTTTGGCGGCACTGAAGCTTTCTTT | CSSSFGGTEAFF
NA | TRBJ2-7 | TRBD1 | TRBV27 | TGTGCCAGCAGTTGGGACAGGGGTCGCGAGCAGTACTTC | CASSWDRGREQYF
NA | TRBJ2-2 | NA | TRBV5-1 | TGCGCCAGCAGCTTGGGTGGGGCGTTCACCGGGGAGCTGTTTTTT | CASSLGGAFTGELFF
once | TRBJ1-6 | TRBD1 | TRBV28 | TGTGCCAGCAGTTCCGACCCAGGGGGCAAGTCACCCCTCCACTTT | CASSSDPGGKSPLHF
NA | TRBJ2-3 | NA | TRBV4-2 | TGTGCCAGCAGCCAAGTTGCGGCCCGCACAGATACGCAGTATTTT | CASSQVAARTDTQYF
NA | TRBJ1-5 | NA | TRBV18 | TGTGCCAGCTCAACCGGGGGTGGTCAGCCCCAGCATTTT | CASSTGGGQPQHF
NA | TRBJ1-2 | NA | TRBV7-9 | TGTGCCAGCAGCTTAGCGCGGGCTACCTACTATGGCTACACCTTC | CASSLARATYYGYTF
NA | TRBJ1-5 | NA | TRBV2 | TGTGCCAGCAGTGAATCGAGGGTGGGTCAGCCCCAGCATTTT | CASSESRVGQPQHF
few | TRBJ2-6 | NA | TRBV5-1 | TGCGCCAGCAGCTTGGTCCGGGGAACTGGGGCCAACGTCCTGACTTTC | CASSLVRGTGANVLTF
NA | TRBJ2-7 | TRBD1 | TRBV29-1 | TGCAGCGTTGTCGAACAGGGGGCCTACGAGCAGTACTTC | CSVVEQGAYEQYF